Sequencing of this T cell receptor beta chain was carried out in a study of shared clonotypes between healthy human individuals. In the case of this clone: What it binds is unknown.

Points from the study as a whole: Donor scarcity curtailed the genetic and exposure-history diversity represented herein.

The CDR3 consists of 15 residues. The J segment lost 4 bases and the V segment lost 0 bases, leaving 6 bases of the junction unmatched. CDR1 and CDR2 from the germline V gene are SGDLS and YYNGEE. The sorted-subset replicate PCRs were given 150 to 200 ng DNA, which is tens of thousands of T cell genomes. TCRdb's table, derived via immunoSEQ multiplex PCR, lists solely in-frame clones and lacks some. The repertoire consists of more than 2 million clones, with around 93% occurring once and the leading ten covering approximately 1.6%. Terminally differentiated effector memory CD45RA+ cells were excluded by CCR7 positive selection of CD45RO-negative cells.

The J gene is TRBJ2-7, the V gene TRBV9, with 8 bases matching TRBD1. The TCR sequence derives from a man younger than 30 in good health. Some clones in this sample may be carry-over from other donors' samples. Sequencing was carried out using naive CD8+ T cells from PBMCs. Written as DNA, the CDR3 is TGTGCCAGCAGCGTAGCCCAGGGGGCTATATACGAGCAGTACTTC. It translates to CASSVAQGAIYEQYF.